The next 8 T cell receptor beta chains were all read from a single sample in a study of blood T cells in healthy people across ages. Next came a second PCR, run for roughly 6 to 11 cycles, which used a sample-barcoded 5' primer along with a J-beta primer mix. TCRdb reanalysed the 5' RACE reads using MiXCR and keeps one entry per CDR3 protein. The top ten hold 6.5% to 8.5% of the sample, which has about 1.4 million distinct CDR3 sequences, almost 60% seen once. Sequenced: blood. These receptors were obtained from a man between 18 and 29 years old in good health.

V and J are TRBV6-5 and TRBJ2-5; tentative D call: TRBD1 (5 bases). The J call may be incorrect, as the DNA end agrees better with TRBJ2-7. The germline gives CDR1 MNHEY, CDR2 SVGAGI. This CDR3 has 12 amino acids. The CDR3 region has the DNA TGTGCCAGCAATTCCTGGGGCCACGAGCAGTACTTC. Protein sequence: CASNSWGHEQYF.

As for this clonotype: A read error may produce the germline difference seen at one junction end. This chain uses TRBV4-1 with TRBJ1-2; possible D gene TRBD1, 5 bases. Per germline, CDR1 MGHRA and CDR2 YSYEKL. The length of the CDR3 is 15 residues. CDR3 in amino acids: CARSQGAGYNYGYTF. For the CDR3, the DNA is TGCGCCAGGAGCCAAGGGGCAGGGTATAACTATGGCTACACCTTC.

This clonotype occurred once. The chain joins TRBV5-1 to TRBJ2-7; the D is unclear. This CDR3 is built from 15 residues. V was shortened by 0 bases and J by 0 bases, with 10 bases between the two germline ends. The germline V gene has CDR1 SGHRS and CDR2 YFSETQ. The CDR3 coding sequence is TGCGCCAGCAGCTTGGAGGTTAATCCCTCCTACGAGCAGTACTTC. Protein product: CASSLEVNPSYEQYF. Combining the CDR3 with reference TRBV5-1 and TRBJ2-7 gives the whole variable domain KAGVTQTPRYLIKTRGQQVTLSCSPISGHRSVSWYQQTPGQGLQFLFEYFSETQRNKGNFPGRFSGRQFSNSRSEMNVSTLELGDSALYLCASSLEVNPSYEQYFGPGTRLTVT.

The chain combines TRBV7-2 with TRBJ2-1; 8 bases are a match to TRBD2. Trimming took 4 bases from V and 5 from J; bases not matched to a gene: 16. The CDR3 runs to 18 residues. Per the germline V gene, CDR1 is SGHTA and CDR2 is FQGNSA. This CDR3 is CASSSRGLERGRHNEQFF. The CDR3 DNA reads TGTGCCAGCAGCTCCCGGGGGCTTGAGCGGGGGCGACACAATGAGCAGTTCTTC.

This sequence joins TRBV11-2 and TRBJ2-5, with D uncertain. The J call may not be correct, given that the DNA end is closer to TRBJ2-7. Germline V CDR1 and CDR2: SGHAT, FQNNGV. The CDR3 loop spans 15 amino acids. The DNA for the CDR3 is TGTGCCAGCAGCTTAGGTTATAGGGATCCCTACGAGCAGTACTTC. This codes for CASSLGYRDPYEQYF.

A few counts support this clonotype. The chain is built from TRBV6-5 and TRBJ2-2; a possible D gene is TRBD1 (5 bases). Between the trimmed V and J ends, which lost 4 bases and 7 bases, there was a span of 10 bases. The CDR3 spans 13 residues. CDR1 is MNHEY and CDR2 is SVGAGI in the germline V gene. The CDR3 DNA reads TGTGCCAGCAGTTTTCAGGGATTCGGGGAGCTGTTTTTT. It codes for CASSFQGFGELFF.

Only one count was recorded for this clonotype. J is TRBJ1-5 and V is TRBV12-3 or TRBV12-4, with D maybe TRBD1 (5 bases). V lost 6 bases, J lost 5 bases, and 11 bases lay in between. This CDR3 has 13 residues. CDR3 nucleotides: TGTGCCAGCAGCTCGGTGGGGGATCAGCCCCAGCATTTT. Translated, it gives CASSSVGDQPQHF.

Comments on this clonotype: Relative to the germline gene, one junction end is altered; a read error may explain this. The chain carries TRBV20-1 and TRBJ2-1; TRBD2 is a possible D gene (5 bases). There are 16 residues in the CDR3. Germline V gene lookup returns CDR1 DFQATT and CDR2 SNEGSKA (reference sequence). The CDR3 region has the DNA TGTAGTGCTAGAGATGAGGGCGGACGCTCCTACAATGAGCAGTTCTTC. Translation: CSARDEGGRSYNEQFF.